Following are 3 T cell receptor beta chains from one sample sequenced in a study of regulatory T cells in long-lasting Graves disease. Time point reported: persistent/refractory GD, antithyroid drugs over 5 years with positive TRAb. The TCR library was made from RNA extracted from PBMCs. For TCR beta, libraries came from iRepertoire HTBI primers and Arm-PCR of CDR3 regions. TCRdb itself ran the multiplex PCR reads through MiXCR, one entry per CDR3 protein. Among some 470,000 distinct CDR3 sequences, around a fifth were seen once, and the ten largest hold 7.1%. This material consisted of peripheral blood mononuclear cells (PBMCs), taken when the disease was refractory, from a patient treated with antithyroid drugs. These receptors were obtained from a female donor with Graves disease.

The J gene is TRBJ1-2, the V gene TRBV4-3; D is ambiguous. V was pared by 1 base and J by 3 bases, with 9 bases between. Germline V CDR1 and CDR2: LGHNA, YSLEER. The CDR3 consists of 14 residues. As DNA, the CDR3 is TGCGCCAGCAGCCAAGGTCGGGATGACTATGGCTACACCTTC. Protein sequence: CASSQGRDDYGYTF.

This clonotype was recorded many times. The J gene is TRBJ1-5, the V gene TRBV2, with a weak D call TRBD1 (5 bases). From germline, CDR1 is SNHLY and CDR2 FYNNEI. This CDR3 spans 16 amino acids. The ends were cut back, 2 bases at V and 4 bases at J, with 15 bases in the middle. CDR3: CASSERGEEYNQPQHF. CDR3 coding DNA: TGTGCCAGCAGTGAAAGGGGAGAGGAGTATAATCAGCCCCAGCATTTT.

This rearrangement joins TRBV28 to TRBJ1-4, with TRBD1 identical over 7 bases. This CDR3 has 15 residues. The germline V gene has CDR1 MDHEN and CDR2 SYDVKM. Trimming took 8 bases from V and 7 from J; bases not matched to a gene: 13. The CDR3 nucleotides are TGTGCCAGCCGCGGGGAGACAGGGATACGTGAAAAACTGTTTTTT. This codes for CASRGETGIREKLFF.